The 21 T cell receptor beta chains reported below all come from one sample, sequenced in a study of identifying expanded T cells in peripheral blood. The table came from immunoSEQ multiplex PCR; TCRdb's copy has only in-frame clones and leaves some out. The sample includes some 93,000 clones, roughly 86% of them seen just once. Sequences were obtained from blood. These receptors originate from a person aged 18 to 75 in good health.

The V gene is TRBV18, the J gene TRBJ2-1; 12 bases are shared with TRBD1. The CDR3 has 16 residues. Germline V gives CDR1 KGHSH, CDR2 LQKENI. Trimming removed 5 bases from V and 3 bases from J; junction bases left unmatched: 5. CDR3 coding DNA: TGTGCCAGCTCATCTCGGGACAGGGGGCTCTACAATGAGCAGTTCTTC. As protein: CASSSRDRGLYNEQFF.

With regard to this clone: At the DNA level, this CDR3 is encoded by other sequences in the same sample as well. CDR3 nucleotide sequence: TGTGCCAGCAGTTTAAGTACCGGGGAGCTGTTTTTT. The encoded protein is CASSLSTGELFF. The gene calls are TRBV28 and TRBJ2-2; D uncertain. Germline V gene lookup returns CDR1 MDHEN and CDR2 SYDVKM. CDR3 length: 12 amino acids. Trimming removed 2 bases from V and 5 bases from J, with 3 bases in between.

This sequence joins TRBV5-1 and TRBJ1-2, with 9 bases fitting TRBD1. Per germline, CDR1 SGHRS and CDR2 YFSETQ. V lost 7 bases to trimming and J lost 6 bases; unmatched junction nucleotides: 7. The CDR3 is 13 amino acids. The CDR3 loop reads CASRTGEENGYTF. In DNA, the CDR3 is TGCGCCAGCCGGACAGGGGAAGAAAATGGCTACACCTTC.

This chain connects TRBV7-9 to TRBJ2-7, with TRBD1 identical over 10 bases. Trimming at V came to 1 base and at J to 4 bases, leaving 1 base not matched to a gene. CDR3 length: 14 residues. The V gene's germline CDR1 is SEHNR and CDR2 FQNEAQ (reference sequence). The chain's CDR3 is CASSLGGQGYEQYF. The CDR3 nucleotides read TGTGCCAGCAGCTTAGGGGGACAGGGGTACGAGCAGTACTTC.

V is TRBV7-2 and J is TRBJ2-2; no firm D call. V lost 3 bases, J lost 7 bases, and 6 bases lay in between. CDR1 is SGHTA and CDR2 is FQGNSA in the germline V gene. The CDR3 spans 12 residues. CDR3 DNA sequence: TGTGCCAGCAGCTTGGGGATCGGGGAGCTGTTTTTT. It specifies CASSLGIGELFF.

A word on this clone: The identical CDR3 is also encoded by other nucleotide sequences in the sample. V usage is TRBV5-1 and J usage is TRBJ2-5; D remains unclear. Germline assignment: CDR1 SGHRS and CDR2 YFSETQ. The length of the CDR3 is 11 residues. V gave up 0 bases and J gave up 3 bases, with 0 bases separating them. The CDR3 DNA follows: TGCGCCAGCAGCTTGGAAGAGACCCAGTACTTC. It translates to CASSLEETQYF.

This clone was detected once. The rearrangement uses TRBV5-4 and TRBJ2-5, with 12 bases matching TRBD2. V lost 4 bases to trimming and J lost 5 bases; unmatched junction nucleotides: 9. CDR1 SGHNT and CDR2 YYREEE come from the germline V gene (reference sequence). The CDR3 runs 16 residues. CDR3 sequence reads: CASSPRTSGALETQYF. CDR3 bases: TGTGCCAGCAGCCCACGGACTAGCGGGGCTTTGGAGACCCAGTACTTC.

This chain uses TRBV2 with TRBJ2-7; the D is unclear. Germline assignment: CDR1 SNHLY and CDR2 FYNNEI. Trimming pared 3 bases from V and 3 bases from J, leaving 12 bases between. The CDR3 extends over 14 amino acids. CDR3 nucleotide sequence: TGTGCCAGCAGTGATGGCGGCATATACTACGAGCAGTACTTC. Encoded protein: CASSDGGIYYEQYF.

The chain combines TRBV5-1 with TRBJ1-2, with D perhaps TRBD1 (6 bases). V was pared by 4 bases and J by 0 bases, with 16 bases between. From germline, CDR1 is SGHRS and CDR2 YFSETQ. The CDR3 is 16 residues long. The CDR3 region has the DNA TGCGCCAGCAGCAGCGGACAGTCATCTTCTAACTATGGCTACACCTTC. It is translated as CASSSGQSSSNYGYTF.

The chain links TRBV7-2 to TRBJ2-5; unclear D gene. Per the germline V gene, CDR1 is SGHTA and CDR2 is FQGNSA. The CDR3 length is 14 residues. Trimming cost V 0 bases and J 5 bases, with 10 bases left between them. CDR3 DNA: TGTGCCAGCAGCTTAGCGCTAATCCGGGAGACCCAGTACTTC. It is translated as CASSLALIRETQYF.

This clone was counted between two and nine times. V and J are TRBV9 and TRBJ2-7; D gene ambiguous. From germline, CDR1 is SGDLS and CDR2 YYNGEE. Trimming removed 1 base from V and 6 bases from J, with 8 bases in between. The CDR3 is made up of 12 amino acids. CDR3: CASSVSLGEQYF. The CDR3 DNA reads TGTGCCAGCAGCGTATCTCTCGGCGAGCAGTACTTC.

In its sample, this clone was seen once. V gene TRBV10-3 combines with J gene TRBJ2-7; perhaps TRBD2 as D (6 bases). Trimming shortened V by 3 bases and J by 1 base, and 10 bases separated the two germline ends. Germline V gives CDR1 ENHRY, CDR2 SYGVKD. The CDR3 is 14 residues long. The CDR3 sequence is CAISDGRGSYEQYF. The CDR3 DNA is TGTGCCATCAGTGACGGACGGGGGTCCTACGAGCAGTACTTC.

This chain joins TRBV27 and TRBJ1-2; D remains unclear. This CDR3 comprises 14 residues. Germline V CDR1 and CDR2: MNHEY, SMNVEV (reference sequence). Trimming pared 7 bases from V and 6 bases from J, leaving 18 bases between. The CDR3 loop is CASILFDGVHGYTF. The CDR3 bases are TGTGCCAGCATCCTATTCGACGGTGTCCATGGCTACACCTTC.

This clone was counted a single time. This rearrangement joins TRBV6-5 to TRBJ2-7, with 7 bases identical to TRBD1. CDR1 is MNHEY, CDR2 SVGAGI, per germline. The CDR3 covers 14 residues. V was pared by 2 bases and J by 3 bases, with 4 bases of the junction left unmatched. The CDR3 DNA reads as TGTGCCAGCAGTTACCAGGGACAGCTCTACGAGCAGTACTTC. Protein sequence: CASSYQGQLYEQYF.

This chain connects TRBV2 to TRBJ1-1, with unresolved D. V lost 0 bases to trimming and J lost 4 bases, with 9 bases between them. The length of the CDR3 is 14 residues. Germline CDR1 SNHLY, CDR2 FYNNEI. DNA of the CDR3: TGTGCCAGCAGTGAAGCAGAGGGAGGCACTGAAGCTTTCTTT. It encodes CASSEAEGGTEAFF.

This chain connects TRBV2 to TRBJ2-3; TRBD2 matches at 11 bases. The CDR3 is made up of 13 amino acids. Per the germline V gene, CDR1 is SNHLY and CDR2 is FYNNEI. After removal of 8 bases from V and 12 bases from J, the junction contained 10 bases not matched to a gene. CDR3 loop: CASEVAGGPSQYF. CDR3 sequence (DNA): TGTGCCAGCGAGGTAGCGGGAGGGCCTTCACAGTATTTT.

The chain recombines TRBV28 with TRBJ2-5; D possibly corresponds to TRBD2 (6 bases). CDR3 length equals 14 residues. Between the trimmed V and J ends, which lost 5 bases and 3 bases, there was a span of 13 bases. Germline values: CDR1 MDHEN, CDR2 SYDVKM. The CDR3 nucleotides are TGTGCCAGCAGTCCCAGACTAGTAGAAGAGACCCAGTACTTC. Amino acids: CASSPRLVEETQYF.

This sequence joins TRBV5-1 and TRBJ2-7, with a tentative D call TRBD1 (6 bases). Trimming stripped 5 bases from V and 0 bases from J, with 18 bases between. Germline CDR1 reads SGHRS; CDR2 reads YFSETQ. The CDR3 has 16 residues. The CDR3 DNA sequence: TGCGCCAGCAGTCCCCCCCCCGGGGACATCTCCTACGAGCAGTACTTC. It is translated as CASSPPPGDISYEQYF.

V and J are TRBV7-9 and TRBJ1-5; maybe TRBD1 (6 bases). CDR1 is SEHNR and CDR2 is FQNEAQ in the germline V gene (reference sequence). This CDR3 is 14 amino acids long. V was cut by 3 bases and J by 4 bases, with 10 bases left in between. The CDR3 DNA reads as TGTGCCAGCAGCTTGGGGGCAATGAATCAGCCCCAGCATTTT. It codes for CASSLGAMNQPQHF.

The gene calls are TRBV2 and TRBJ2-1; 8 bases align to TRBD2. V trimming: 6 bases; J trimming: 6 bases; junction bases outside the gene matches: 10. The germline V gene has CDR1 SNHLY and CDR2 FYNNEI. This CDR3 region has 15 residues. The CDR3 reads CASRADWAGGNEQFF. As DNA, the CDR3 is TGTGCCAGCAGGGCCGACTGGGCGGGGGGCAATGAGCAGTTCTTC.

The V gene is TRBV5-4, the J gene TRBJ1-2, with D unresolved. The CDR3 is 14 amino acids. Germline CDR1 reads SGHNT; CDR2 reads YYREEE (reference sequence). Between the trimmed V and J ends, which lost 0 bases and 2 bases, there was a span of 8 bases. CDR3 in amino acids: CASSLGRRNYGYTF. The CDR3 DNA is TGTGCCAGCAGCTTGGGCAGAAGGAACTATGGCTACACCTTC. Full variable domain (rest looked up from reference TRBV5-4 and TRBJ1-2): ETGVTQSPTHLIKTRGQQVTLRCSSQSGHNTVSWYQQALGQGPQFIFQYYREEENGRGNFPPRFSGLQFPNYSSELNVNALELDDSALYLCASSLGRRNYGYTFGSGTRLTVV.